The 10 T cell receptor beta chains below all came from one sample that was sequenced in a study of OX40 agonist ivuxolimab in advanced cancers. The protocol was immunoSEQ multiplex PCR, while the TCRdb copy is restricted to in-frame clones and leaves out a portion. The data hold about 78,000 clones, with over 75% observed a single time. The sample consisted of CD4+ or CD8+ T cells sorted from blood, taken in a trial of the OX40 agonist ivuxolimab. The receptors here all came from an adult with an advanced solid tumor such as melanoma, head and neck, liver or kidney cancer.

The CDR3 region is CASSLGGQGARTEAFF. CDR3 DNA: TGTGCCAGCAGCCTCGGGGGACAGGGGGCGCGGACTGAAGCTTTCTTT. The chain recombines TRBV28 with TRBJ1-1; TRBD1 agrees at 12 bases. Germline values: CDR1 MDHEN, CDR2 SYDVKM. The CDR3 totals 16 residues. Germline trimming cut 6 bases from V and 5 bases from J; bases unmatched to any gene: 10.

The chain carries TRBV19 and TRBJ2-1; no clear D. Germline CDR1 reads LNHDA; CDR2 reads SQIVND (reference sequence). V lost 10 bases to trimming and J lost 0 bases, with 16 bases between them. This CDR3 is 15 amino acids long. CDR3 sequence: CATREQRGSYNEQFF. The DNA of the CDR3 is TGTGCCACCCGAGAGCAGAGAGGCTCCTACAATGAGCAGTTCTTC.

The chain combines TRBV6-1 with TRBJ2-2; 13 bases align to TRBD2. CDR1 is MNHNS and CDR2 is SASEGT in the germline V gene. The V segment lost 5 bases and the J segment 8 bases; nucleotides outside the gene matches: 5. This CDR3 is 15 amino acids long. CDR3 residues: CASSPQLAGGGELFF. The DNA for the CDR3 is TGTGCCAGCAGTCCCCAACTAGCGGGAGGGGGGGAGCTGTTTTTT.

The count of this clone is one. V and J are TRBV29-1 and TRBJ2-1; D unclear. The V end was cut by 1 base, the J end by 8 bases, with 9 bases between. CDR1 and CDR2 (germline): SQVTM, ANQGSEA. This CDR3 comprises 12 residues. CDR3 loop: CSVEGVRDEQFF. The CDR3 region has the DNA TGCAGCGTTGAAGGTGTAAGGGATGAGCAGTTCTTC.

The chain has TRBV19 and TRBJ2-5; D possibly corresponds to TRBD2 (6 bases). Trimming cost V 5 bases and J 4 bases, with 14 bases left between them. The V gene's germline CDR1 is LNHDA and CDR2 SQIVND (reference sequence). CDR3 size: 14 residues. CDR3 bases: TGTGCCAGTAGTCCGCCGGGAGCATTAGAGACCCAGTACTTC. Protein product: CASSPPGALETQYF.

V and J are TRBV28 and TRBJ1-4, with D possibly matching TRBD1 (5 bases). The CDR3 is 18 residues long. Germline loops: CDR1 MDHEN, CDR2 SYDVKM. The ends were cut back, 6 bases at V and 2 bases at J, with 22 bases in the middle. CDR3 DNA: TGTGCCAGCAGCCCACCCCCCGGGACTACCTGGACTAATGAAAAACTGTTTTTT. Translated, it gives CASSPPPGTTWTNEKLFF.

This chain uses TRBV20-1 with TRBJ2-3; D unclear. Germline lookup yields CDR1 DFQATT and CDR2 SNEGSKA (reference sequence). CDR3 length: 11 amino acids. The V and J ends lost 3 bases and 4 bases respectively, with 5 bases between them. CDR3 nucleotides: TGCAGTGCTAGGCGGCCAGATACGCAGTATTTT. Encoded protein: CSARRPDTQYF.

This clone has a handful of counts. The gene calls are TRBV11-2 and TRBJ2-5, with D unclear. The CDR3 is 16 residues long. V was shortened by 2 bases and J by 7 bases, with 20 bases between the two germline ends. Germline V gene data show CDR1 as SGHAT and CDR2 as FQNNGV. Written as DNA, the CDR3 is TGTGCCAGCAGCTTAAATGTGCTGGGGAAGATGTGGACCCAGTACTTC. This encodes CASSLNVLGKMWTQYF. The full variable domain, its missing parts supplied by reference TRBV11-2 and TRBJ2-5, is EAGVAQSPRYKIIEKRQSVAFWCNPISGHATLYWYQQILGQGPKLLIQFQNNGVVDDSQLPKDRFSAERLKGVDSTLKIQPAKLEDSAVYLCASSLNVLGKMWTQYFGPGTRLLVL.

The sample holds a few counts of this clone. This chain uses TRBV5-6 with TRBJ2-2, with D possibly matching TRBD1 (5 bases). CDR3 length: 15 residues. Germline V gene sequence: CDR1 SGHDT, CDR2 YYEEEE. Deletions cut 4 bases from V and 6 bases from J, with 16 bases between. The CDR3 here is CASSPPAGFAGELFF. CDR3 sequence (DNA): TGTGCCAGCAGCCCCCCGGCAGGGTTCGCCGGGGAGCTGTTTTTT.

The CDR3, as DNA: TGCAGCGCGAGCCAAGGGGACGGCTATGGCTACACCTTC. Protein product: CSASQGDGYGYTF. V is TRBV29-1 and J is TRBJ1-2; TRBD1 is a possible D gene (5 bases). Germline V lookup: CDR1 SQVTM, CDR2 ANQGSEA. This CDR3 is 13 amino acids long. V was clipped by 7 bases and J by 4 bases, with 16 bases between them.